This T cell receptor (beta chain) was documented in a study of spatial heterogeneity in lung cancer. The germline V and J ends were trimmed by 0 bases and 8 bases, with 13 bases remaining between them. The CDR3 is 15 residues long. Germline CDR1 reads MNHEY; CDR2 reads SVGAGI. The time point was: sample taken at primary tumor resection. Donation came from roughly 72 patients with untreated early-stage non-small cell lung cancer. Sequencing of whole RNA from tumor, nontumor lung or frozen PBMC involved no sorting. Findings and limits, study-wide: Expanded intratumoral alpha and beta TCR counts tracked tumor mutation counts.

This clonotype has a count of ten or more. What it binds is unknown. Carried by each TCR cDNA molecule was a unique molecular identifier. TCRdb ran MiXCR on the 5' RACE reads and lists one entry per CDR3 protein. Of roughly 17,000 distinct CDR3 sequences detected, approximately 5.8% appear once; the ten largest clones hold 6.8%. The receptor's source is a male donor with early-stage non-small cell lung cancer. This sequence joins TRBV6-5 and TRBJ1-4; a possible D gene is TRBD1 (6 bases). Sequenced material: lung tumor tissue, taken at surgery. CDR3 residues: CASSYSAGAKEKLFF. The CDR3 bases are TGTGCCAGCAGTTACTCGGCAGGGGCAAAGGAAAAACTGTTTTTT.